Shown below are 6 T cell receptor beta chains from a single sample sequenced in a study of blood T cell repertoires in COVID-19. Assay used: immunoSEQ multiplex PCR; TCRdb lists only in-frame clones, some missing. The table has 450,000 to 500,000 clones, over 75% seen once. The sample taken for sequencing was peripheral blood. These receptors were obtained from a human donor in a cohort sampled during active COVID-19.

The V call is TRBV14, the J call TRBJ1-5; no clear D. This CDR3 has 13 amino acids. V lost 0 bases and J lost 5, with 5 bases in between. The V gene's germline CDR1 is SGHDN and CDR2 FVKESK. The CDR3 loop reads CASSQDRYQPQHF. In nucleotides, the CDR3 is TGTGCCAGCAGCCAAGACAGATATCAGCCCCAGCATTTT.

The table lists this clone with many counts. The chain joins TRBV10-3 to TRBJ2-1; 11 nucleotides align to TRBD2. The junction had 12 bases not matched to a gene; V was cut back by 5 bases and J by 6 bases. The germline gives CDR1 ENHRY, CDR2 SYGVKD. This CDR3 has 17 amino acids. This chain's CDR3 is CAISWRLAGPEGNEQFF. The CDR3 region has the DNA TGTGCCATCAGTTGGCGACTAGCGGGACCCGAGGGCAATGAGCAGTTCTTC.

This chain joins TRBV5-5 and TRBJ2-2, with 11 bases matching TRBD1. V shed 4 bases, J shed 6 bases, and the junction held 11 bases outside the gene matches. Per the germline V gene, CDR1 is SGHKS and CDR2 is YYEKEE (reference sequence). The CDR3 has 17 residues. The CDR3 nucleotides read TGTGCCAGCAGCCAGCCCAGGCCGGGACAGGGGGCCGGGGAGCTGTTTTTT. Amino acid sequence: CASSQPRPGQGAGELFF.

V and J are TRBV4-1 and TRBJ1-5; D gene ambiguous. V was pared by 1 base and J by 6 bases, with 16 bases between. The CDR3 covers 16 residues. Germline CDR1 is MGHRA and CDR2 is YSYEKL. The CDR3 DNA reads as TGCGCCAGCAGCCAAGCGACTCTCGGGAAGGGTCAGCCCCAGCATTTT. Protein sequence: CASSQATLGKGQPQHF.

The J gene is TRBJ1-1, the V gene TRBV6-6; D not certain. Germline CDR1 is MNHNY and CDR2 is SVGAGI (reference sequence). This CDR3 region has 17 residues. The V end lost 5 bases, the J end lost 4 bases, and 23 bases lay between the germline ends. The CDR3: CASSPQARQRSLTEAFF. The CDR3 bases are TGTGCCAGCAGTCCCCAGGCCAGGCAAAGAAGTCTCACTGAAGCTTTCTTT.

This rearrangement joins TRBV11-3 to TRBJ2-5; no definite D call. Looked up from germline, CDR1 is SGHNT and CDR2 is YENEEA. The CDR3 is 14 amino acids. The V end was cut by 0 bases, the J end by 5 bases, with 10 bases between. The CDR3 DNA follows: TGTGCCAGCAGCTTAGATGGAGAACCGGAGACCCAGTACTTC. Residues: CASSLDGEPETQYF.